The T cell receptor (beta chain) described here comes from a study of vaccination and CD4 T cells after COVID-19. Study-level points and caveats: Spike mono-reactivity marked 304 of 307 vaccine-specific clones in convalescent patients.

As to treatment: approximately 9-day PBMC culture with coronavirus spike peptide pools or control peptides (ViraFEST assay). As regards this clonotype: Its antigen is still unknown.

Cultured CD4+ T cell DNA underwent sequencing with the Oncomine TCR Beta short-read assay. Each CDR3 protein gets one entry after TCRdb re-called the PCR reads with MiXCR. The sample lists some 8,100 distinct CDR3 sequences, around half occurring once. The CDR3 is 14 residues long. Trimming stripped 0 bases from V and 6 bases from J, with 9 bases between. The gene calls are TRBV12-3 or TRBV12-4 and TRBJ1-5, with D unresolved. Sequencing was performed on CD4+ T cells from blood, cultured in vitro. The source is a human donor who had recovered from COVID-19. The CDR3 nucleotides are TGTGCCAGCAGTTTAGCAGGGATTGGTCAGCCCCAGCATTTT. Protein product: CASSLAGIGQPQHF.